Below are 3 T cell receptor beta chains sequenced from a single sample in a study of cytomegalovirus exposure and HLA in healthy donors. This PCR relied on a set of 60 Vbeta primers and 13 Jbeta primers. The table came from immunoSEQ multiplex PCR; TCRdb's copy has only in-frame clones and leaves some out. The table has about 130,000 clones, 60% to 80% seen once. Input material: PBMCs. These receptors were obtained from a man aged 50 to 60 in good health and CMV-seronegative.

This chain connects TRBV9 to TRBJ2-3, with TRBD1 matching 7 bases. Germline CDR1 is SGDLS and CDR2 is YYNGEE. CDR3 length: 14 residues. J lost 2 bases, V lost 3 bases, and 3 bases had no gene match. Written as DNA, the CDR3 is TGTGCCAGCAGCGCGACAGGGTACACAGATACGCAGTATTTT. Translating it yields CASSATGYTDTQYF.

This clone was counted a few times. V is TRBV19 and J is TRBJ2-7, with 9 bases that match TRBD1. With V trimmed by 6 bases and J by 5 bases, 11 bases remained unmatched. This CDR3 has 15 residues. Germline V gene lookup returns CDR1 LNHDA and CDR2 SQIVND (reference sequence). The chain's CDR3 is CASSRPGQGPHEQYF. The DNA of the CDR3 is TGTGCCAGTAGCCGTCCGGGACAGGGTCCCCACGAGCAGTACTTC. The full variable domain, rest sourced from reference TRBV19 and TRBJ2-7, is DGGITQSPKYLFRKEGQNVTLSCEQNLNHDAMYWYRQDPGQGLRLIYYSQIVNDFQKGDIAEGYSVSREKKESFPLTVTSAQKNPTAFYLCASSRPGQGPHEQYFGPGTRLTVT.

This chain uses TRBV6-5 with TRBJ2-5; D not resolved. The germline V and J ends were trimmed by 6 bases and 4 bases, with 12 bases remaining between them. Germline CDR1 MNHEY, CDR2 SVGAGI. The CDR3 has 13 amino acids. CDR3 DNA: TGTGCCAGCAGAAAACTACGTTCAGAGACCCAGTACTTC. Amino acid sequence: CASRKLRSETQYF.